The source of this T cell receptor beta chain is a study of cytomegalovirus exposure and HLA in healthy donors (TCRdb year 2017). For the wider study: An earlier analysis of roughly 630 of the donors reported 276 Gb of sequence data and around 110 million unique TCR beta sequences from roughly 180 million T cells. An early release that covered about 600 HLA-typed donors contained approximately 300 gigabases of sequencing data and 75 million to 100 million unique TCR sequences. Typing coverage varied by locus: 629-630 donors for A, B, C, DRB1 and DQB1; around 560 for DQA1; more than 600 for DPA1; around 450 for DPB1. Among some 410 genotyped donors of the cohort, an average of roughly 240,000 unique TCR beta nucleotide sequences were sequenced per donor, 15% to 20% of them non-productive. Roughly 5 DR-DQ haplotypes were treated as single units for association and clustering because of strong linkage in the cohort. Of the approximately 400 genotyped donors, 70% to 90% were placed in the genetic ancestry cluster associated with self-reported Caucasian donors. Besides the first cohort of roughly 700 subjects, a separate validation cohort made up of roughly 120 different subjects was used. To decide whether each TCR beta V gene segment behaved as functional or pseudogenic, an earlier analysis of fewer than 750 of the donors relied on high-throughput TCR beta sequencing. Every discovery cohort repertoire had been produced on one sequencing platform. To predict cytomegalovirus infection status, the study brought together high-throughput TCR immunosequencing, statistical association of individual TCRs with disease status, and machine learning. In the later analysis, no new phenotypic data were used to find candidate immune exposures; instead, reliance was placed on TCR beta sequences and their occurrence across donors. Donor age, sex, ethnicity and CMV serostatus were compiled alongside the repertoire data. Class I and class II HLA loci were covered by the typing at four-digit resolution. The T cell repertoires of 670 or so subjects were profiled by immunosequencing and related to cytomegalovirus serostatus. A later genetic analysis used genome-wide SNP genotypes for about three fifths of the 666 donors, treating that subset as a discovery cohort. To study patterns of TCR occurrence, a later analysis re-analyzed previously published TCR beta repertoires from 600 to 750 donors and added high-resolution HLA genotyping. The study was designed to test whether signatures of past pathogen exposure could be identified by cataloging public T cell receptors.

The paper's findings and limits, for the study overall: Cytomegalovirus status was reported to be diagnosed by the classifier with high specificity and sensitivity in both the original and validation cohorts. In a later genetic analysis, fewer N-insertions in productive TCRs were reported among donors in an Asian-associated ancestry cluster than the roughly 640-donor mean. CMV serostatus was the only immune exposure information available for the cohort. Several of the top co-occurrence clusters appeared to be linked to parvovirus B19, influenza, CMV and Epstein-Barr virus, according to a later analysis. In an earlier analysis of around 600 of the donors, most TCR beta V segments appeared in productive rearrangements about 87% or about 30% of the time, broadly matching IMGT annotations. A total of fewer than 200 TCR beta chains were listed by the study as associated with cytomegalovirus. Because counts were too low, roughly 18 rarely observed V segments, including chromosome 9 orphons, were left out of the earlier analysis of some 640 of the donors. A later analysis found that TCR association rates varied across HLA loci, with DRB1 alleles showing the most associated TCRs and HLA-C alleles the fewest. In a later analysis, most CMV-associated TCR beta chains were found to appear HLA-restricted, with HLA associations seemingly driven largely by CMV exposure. A group of highly shared sequence variants was considered likely to be a technical artifact of the sequencing pipeline. An association between a missense DCLRE1C variant and V-gene and J-gene trimming of TCR beta chains was found in a later genetic analysis and replicated in an independent cohort. In a later analysis, HLA-associated TCR beta chains showed more clonal expansion and lower generation probabilities than non-associated chains that were equally common. Most TCR sequences were seen in very few donors, while some public TCRs were found in many individuals. Linkage disequilibrium might explain the correlated functional status among segregating V segments, but an unknown experimental factor could not be excluded. Some IMGT-functional V segments, including TRBV6-2 and TRBV6-3, could not be distinguished by the 87-base-pair reads and were therefore excluded. A further reported finding was that TCR beta sequences accurately predicted the HLA-A and HLA-B alleles for most subjects in the first cohort. In vitro tests confirmed that three of the cytomegalovirus-associated TCR beta chains recognize cytomegalovirus antigens. Only TCR beta chains were sequenced in this cohort, and the absence of alpha or paired-chain data limited detectable features. A later analysis associated 15,000 or so TCR beta sequences with specific HLA alleles at a false discovery rate of 0.05. It was suggested by the authors that the approach could potentially be generalized to other disease states and immunological phenotypes. Sequencing depth was assumed to be roughly uniform across donors in the presence/absence analyses, though that assumption may not hold. Because HLA typing was missing for some donors at each locus, association tests included only the typed subset. When HLA alleles, especially DR and DQ, strongly co-occurred, attributing TCR associations to individual alleles was difficult.

Taken from the germline V gene, the CDR1 and CDR2 loops are ENHRY and SYGVKD. Trimming removed 6 bases from V and 8 bases from J, leaving 13 bases between the germline ends. The CDR3 covers 12 residues, taking in both the cysteine and the phenylalanine. Just CDR3 DNA is preserved here, 36 bases in frame from base 1. On this clone: It has no known antigen specificity. No much larger clonotype is one base removed from it; base qualities were not supplied.

Library preparation employed the immunoSEQ multiplex PCR assay. A mixture of 60 forward primers for TCR Vbeta segments and 13 reverse primers for TCR Jbeta segments was used in the multiplex PCR. A multiplex PCR assay on genomic DNA amplified the CDR3 region of rearranged TCR beta genes. The Illumina HiSeq System was used to sequence the amplified TCR beta libraries as 87-base-pair reads. From the authors' description of their analysis: A later analysis counted approximately 84 million unique TCR beta chains across the 690 or so repertoires, and around 9.9 million of these chains were shared by at least two donors. Raw reads were error-corrected and collapsed into unique sequences by a nearest-neighbor algorithm in which closely related sequences were merged to remove PCR and sequencing errors. CDR3 sequences were aligned to IMGT reference sequences to assign V, D and J gene segments. For a sequence to be retained, at least a six-nucleotide match to both a V gene segment and a J gene segment was required. Rearrangements were called productive when the CDR3 lacked stop codons and stayed in frame with V and J; all others were non-productive. Following IMGT convention, CDR3 was defined as the stretch from the second conserved V-encoded cysteine up to the conserved J-encoded phenylalanine. The earlier analysis of roughly 590 of the donors excluded any sequence lacking an unambiguous match to a single V gene segment. An earlier analysis of 587 of the donors classified V segments as functional when productive rearrangements were above 56.7% and as segregating when the standard deviation between donors was above 5%. A statistical classification framework was built to diagnose cytomegalovirus status from the catalog of TCR beta chain sequences. In a later analysis, TCR nucleotide sequences were compared against IMGT/GENE-DB human TR gene sequences so that V and J genes could be assigned. A later analysis assigned CDR3 sequences and most-parsimonious VDJ recombination scenarios with the TCRdist pipeline. A later analysis defined each TCR beta chain by its CDR3 amino acid sequence plus V-gene family, and excluded reads lacking a unique V-gene family. As a way to deal with suspected cross-contamination and a sequencing artifact, a later analysis dropped hundreds of nucleotide sequences that were highly shared and had low generation probability. In a later analysis, a clonal expansion index for each public chain was calculated from normalized within-repertoire ranks of inferred template counts. In a later analysis, generation probabilities were computed with a VDJ recombination model fitted to out-of-frame rearrangements, and the resulting probabilities were checked against IGoR. In a later analysis, hypergeometric tests were used to score TCR-TCR, TCR-HLA and TCR-CMV co-occurrence, with a repertoire-size bias correction applied to TCR pairs. To estimate false discovery rates, a later analysis permuted the HLA or CMV assignments 20 times. In a later analysis, co-occurring TCRs were grouped using DBSCAN, and TCRdist sequence similarity was added for clustering within HLA-allele-positive subsets. For co-occurrence clustering, repertoires with fewer than 30,000 or more than 120,000 public chains were excluded, along with about five repertoires with anomalous nucleotide sharing. TCRdb took this table from immuneACCESS and kept in-frame rearrangements with V and J called. Such tables lack part of the clones; where checked against another copy, unresolved V genes explain under half of the gap, and the rest is unexplained. That table furnishes V, J and clone size, whereas the DNA furnished D and trimming. For this sample the table gives approximately 140,000 clones, of which approximately 79% were detected only once. The ten most abundant clones make up around 7% of the sample.

The cohort comprised under 700 healthy bone marrow donors. At the time of sampling, every cohort member was nominally healthy, though immune exposures that went unrecorded were likely present. The donor tested CMV seropositive and was one of the 289 seropositive cohort members. Every donor gave a peripheral blood sample, and the peripheral blood mononuclear cells from that sample were used for TCR beta sequencing. Genomic DNA was extracted from the blood cell samples with the Qiagen DNeasy Blood Extraction Kit. The receptor was derived from a middle-aged woman in good health and CMV-seropositive. The chain joins TRBV10-3 to TRBJ1-2, with the D segment identity uncertain. Source material: PBMCs. The DNA sequence follows: TGTGCCATCAGCTCCGCTCCCCGGGGCTACACCTTC. This codes for CAISSAPRGYTF.